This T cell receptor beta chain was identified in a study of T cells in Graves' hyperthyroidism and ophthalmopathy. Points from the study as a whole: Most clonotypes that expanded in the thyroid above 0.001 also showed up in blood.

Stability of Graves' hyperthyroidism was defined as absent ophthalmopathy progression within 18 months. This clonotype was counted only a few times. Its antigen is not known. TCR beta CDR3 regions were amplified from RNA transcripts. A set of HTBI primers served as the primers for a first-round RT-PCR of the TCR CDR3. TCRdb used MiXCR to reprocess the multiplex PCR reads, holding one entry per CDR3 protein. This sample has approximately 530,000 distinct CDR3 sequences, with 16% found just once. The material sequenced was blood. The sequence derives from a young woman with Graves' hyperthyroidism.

CDR3 protein: CASSLTVTGRYSPLHF. CDR3 sequence (DNA): TGTGCCAGCAGCTTAACTGTGACAGGCCGTTATTCACCCCTCCACTTT. The J gene is TRBJ1-6, the V gene TRBV7-9; D is perhaps TRBD1 (6 bases). V lost 2 bases, J lost 8 bases, and 16 bases lay in between. The CDR3 is 16 amino acids. Per germline, CDR1 SEHNR and CDR2 FQNEAQ (reference sequence). The whole variable domain, remainder taken from reference TRBV7-9 and TRBJ1-6, is DTGVSQNPRHKITKRGQNVTFRCDPISEHNRLYWYRQTLGQGPEFLTYFQNEAQLEKSRLLSDRFSAERPKGSFSTLEIQRTEQGDSAMYLCASSLTVTGRYSPLHFGNGTRLTVT.